Presented here are 21 T cell receptor beta chains from one specimen sequenced in a study of cytotoxic CD8 clonotypes in ibrutinib-treated CLL. TCRdb keeps only in-frame clones here, not all; method: immunoSEQ multiplex PCR. Of about 40,000 clones listed, approximately 70% are singletons. Specimen: PBMCs, collected at disease progression, from a patient treated with ibrutinib. The receptor set was obtained from a human donor with chronic lymphocytic leukemia.

The V call is TRBV18, the J call TRBJ2-7, with a tentative D call TRBD2 (6 bases). Trimming pared 3 bases from V and 5 bases from J, leaving 11 bases between. This CDR3 contains 13 residues. The V gene's germline CDR1 is KGHSH and CDR2 LQKENI. CDR3 nucleotides: TGTGCCAGCTCACCGGGGGGTGCTCACGAGCAGTACTTC. Encoded protein: CASSPGGAHEQYF.

The chain uses TRBV7-9 and TRBJ1-1; tentatively, D is TRBD1 (6 bases). Looked up from germline, CDR1 is SEHNR and CDR2 is FQNEAQ (reference sequence). This CDR3 has 14 amino acids. V lost 4 bases and J lost 1, with 10 bases in between. The CDR3 DNA is TGTGCCAGCAGCTACGACAGGAGGAACACTGAAGCTTTCTTT. Residues: CASSYDRRNTEAFF.

This clone was counted between two and nine times. This chain uses TRBV19 with TRBJ2-7; 10 bases agree with TRBD1. The germline V gene has CDR1 LNHDA and CDR2 SQIVND (reference sequence). The CDR3 contains 14 residues. J was trimmed by 3 bases and V by 3 bases; bases with no gene match: 2. CDR3 coding DNA: TGTGCCAGTAGTATCGGGACAGGGGACTACGAGCAGTACTTC. Translating it yields CASSIGTGDYEQYF.

This chain joins TRBV13 and TRBJ2-5; 8 bases align to TRBD2. The germline gives CDR1 PRHDT, CDR2 FYEKMQ (reference sequence). The CDR3 has 16 amino acids. J gave up 5 bases and V 7 bases, and 15 bases lay outside the gene matches. Written as DNA, the CDR3 is TGTGCCAGCATATCGGAAACTAGCGGCCGTGTGGAGACCCAGTACTTC. Amino acid sequence: CASISETSGRVETQYF.

The rearrangement uses TRBV18 and TRBJ1-5; 8 positions match TRBD1. Germline V CDR1 and CDR2: KGHSH, LQKENI. J lost 6 bases, V lost 0 bases, and 7 bases had no gene match. CDR3 length equals 16 residues. CDR3 coding DNA: TGTGCCAGCTCACCACCAGGGACAGGTGAGCGTCAGCCCCAGCATTTT. Its translation: CASSPPGTGERQPQHF. Complete variable domain (other parts from reference TRBV18 and TRBJ1-5): NAGVMQNPRHLVRRRGQEARLRCSPMKGHSHVYWYRQLPEEGLKFMVYLQKENIIDESGMPKERFSAEFPKEGPSILRIQQVVRGDSAAYFCASSPPGTGERQPQHFGDGTRLSIL.

CDR3 amino acids: CASSHVGTSASEQFF. The CDR3 coding sequence is TGTGCCAGCAGCCATGTGGGGACTAGCGCGAGTGAGCAGTTCTTC. V usage is TRBV27 and J usage is TRBJ2-1; TRBD2 aligns across 10 bases. CDR3 length equals 15 residues. V was pared by 6 bases and J by 9 bases, with 11 bases of the junction left unmatched. CDR1 is MNHEY, CDR2 SMNVEV, per germline (reference sequence).

The chain uses TRBV7-9 and TRBJ2-7; perhaps TRBD1 as D (6 bases). The CDR3 sequence is 14 residues long. Trimming took 1 base from V and 7 from J, leaving 14 bases between them. In germline, CDR1 is SEHNR, CDR2 FQNEAQ (reference sequence). This CDR3 is CASSLDLTGGEQYF. The CDR3 region has the DNA TGTGCCAGCAGCTTAGATTTGACAGGAGGAGAGCAGTACTTC.

This clone was recorded only once. This chain links TRBV4-1 with TRBJ2-7; D is tentatively TRBD1 or TRBD2 (6 bases each). This CDR3 spans 15 amino acids. Germline V lookup: CDR1 MGHRA, CDR2 YSYEKL. Trimming took off 0 bases at V and 4 bases at J, with 13 bases between the two ends. This CDR3 reads CASSQDRGQGYEQYF. CDR3 sequence (DNA): TGCGCCAGCAGCCAAGATCGGGGGCAGGGGTACGAGCAGTACTTC.

This clone appeared a single time. Additional DNA sequences in this sample encode the identical CDR3. The chain recombines TRBV19 with TRBJ2-7; D is possibly TRBD1 or TRBD2 (5 bases each). Trimming took off 3 bases at V and 3 bases at J, with 15 bases between the two ends. The CDR3 is made up of 15 amino acids. Per the germline V gene, CDR1 is LNHDA and CDR2 is SQIVND (reference sequence). The CDR3 sequence: CASSIGTRGLYEQYF. CDR3 in DNA: TGTGCCAGTAGTATCGGGACCCGGGGCCTCTACGAGCAGTACTTC.

The chain employs TRBV11-2 and TRBJ2-7, with D unresolved. CDR1 and CDR2 (germline): SGHAT, FQNNGV. This CDR3 spans 14 amino acids. The V end lost 0 bases, the J end lost 7 bases, and 13 bases lay between the germline ends. CDR3 protein: CASSLDPDVAEQYF. CDR3 nucleotide sequence: TGTGCCAGCAGCTTAGATCCGGACGTCGCTGAGCAGTACTTC.

The CDR3 DNA is TGCGCCAGCAGCTTGAGACTAGCGGGCGACACAGATACGCAGTATTTT. This encodes CASSLRLAGDTDTQYF. This chain uses TRBV5-1 with TRBJ2-3, with 10 bases identical to TRBD2. The CDR3 is made up of 16 amino acids. The V segment lost 1 base and the J segment 2 bases; nucleotides outside the gene matches: 4. Germline V gene lookup returns CDR1 SGHRS and CDR2 YFSETQ.

The V gene is TRBV19, the J gene TRBJ2-3, with unresolved D. V was clipped by 6 bases and J by 5 bases, with 9 bases between them. Germline V gene sequence: CDR1 LNHDA, CDR2 SQIVND (reference sequence). The CDR3 length is 12 residues. Here the CDR3 DNA reads TGTGCCAGTAGACTATCCGGAGATACGCAGTATTTT. Encoded protein: CASRLSGDTQYF. Based on the CDR3 plus reference TRBV19 and TRBJ2-3, the full variable domain is DGGITQSPKYLFRKEGQNVTLSCEQNLNHDAMYWYRQDPGQGLRLIYYSQIVNDFQKGDIAEGYSVSREKKESFPLTVTSAQKNPTAFYLCASRLSGDTQYFGPGTRLTVL.

The rearrangement joins TRBV7-9 to TRBJ1-4; D is perhaps TRBD1 (6 bases). The CDR3 is 14 amino acids. Looked up from germline, CDR1 is SEHNR and CDR2 is FQNEAQ (reference sequence). V lost 9 bases, J lost 7 bases, and 18 bases lay in between. CDR3 in amino acids: CASQLGGIGEKLFF. The CDR3 DNA is TGTGCCAGTCAACTAGGGGGTATCGGTGAAAAACTGTTTTTT.

The genes are TRBV29-1 and TRBJ2-7; 11 bases are shared with TRBD1. Trimming cost V 5 bases and J 7 bases; bases outside gene matches: 10. The CDR3 has 14 residues. CDR1 and CDR2 from the germline V gene are SQVTM and ANQGSEA. CDR3 nucleotide sequence: TGCAGCGTTTCCCCCGGGACAGGGGGAGGGGAGCAGTACTTC. It codes for CSVSPGTGGGEQYF.

The rearrangement uses TRBV7-8 and TRBJ2-7, with 9 bases that match TRBD1. Germline trimming cut 1 base from V and 0 bases from J; bases unmatched to any gene: 4. CDR1 is SGHVS, CDR2 FQNEAQ, per germline. CDR3 length equals 16 residues. Here the CDR3 DNA reads TGTGCCAGCAGCTTAGGGACAGGGGAAATCTCCTACGAGCAGTACTTC. It translates to CASSLGTGEISYEQYF.

The table lists this clone with a few counts. V gene TRBV18 combines with J gene TRBJ1-1, with 8 bases matching TRBD1. The CDR3 contains 15 residues. Looked up from germline, CDR1 is KGHSH and CDR2 is LQKENI. V dropped 3 bases and J dropped 3; count of bases not matched to a gene: 6. Written as DNA, the CDR3 is TGTGCCAGCTCACCTCTGACAGGGGAGGACACTGAAGCTTTCTTT. This translates into CASSPLTGEDTEAFF.

CDR3 in amino acids: CASSLKGGWATYEQYF. CDR3 nucleotide sequence: TGTGCCAGCAGTCTAAAAGGGGGGTGGGCAACCTACGAGCAGTACTTC. The genes are TRBV27 and TRBJ2-7, with D perhaps TRBD1 or TRBD2 (6 bases each). The V and J ends lost 5 bases and 2 bases respectively, with 19 bases between them. CDR3 length equals 16 residues. CDR1 and CDR2 (germline): MNHEY, SMNVEV (reference sequence).

The chain combines TRBV7-8 with TRBJ2-7, with D tentatively TRBD2 (5 bases). This CDR3 has 15 residues. V dropped 6 bases and J dropped 2 bases, with 17 bases sitting between them. Per the germline V gene, CDR1 is SGHVS and CDR2 is FQNEAQ. The CDR3 protein is CASSGRVGETYEQYF. The CDR3 coding sequence is TGTGCCAGCAGTGGGCGGGTGGGAGAAACCTACGAGCAGTACTTC.

This sequence joins TRBV11-2 and TRBJ2-3; possibly TRBD2 for D (5 bases). Between the trimmed V and J ends, which lost 3 bases and 8 bases, there was a span of 15 bases. This CDR3 is built from 14 residues. CDR1 and CDR2 (germline): SGHAT, FQNNGV. The CDR3 DNA follows: TGTGCCAGCAGCTTCTGGGAGAGTCGGGGTACGCAGTATTTT. Translated: CASSFWESRGTQYF.

This clone has only a few counts. The rearrangement links TRBV5-1 to TRBJ2-4, with D hard to call. The CDR3 has 13 amino acids. V dropped 0 bases and J dropped 8 bases, with 9 bases sitting between them. The V gene's germline CDR1 is SGHRS and CDR2 YFSETQ. The CDR3 bases are TGCGCCAGCAGCTTGGACTTGGAGTACATTCAGTACTTC. Protein sequence: CASSLDLEYIQYF.

In its sample, this clone was seen once. The rearrangement links TRBV5-1 to TRBJ2-3, with 13 bases fitting TRBD2. CDR1 is SGHRS and CDR2 is YFSETQ in the germline V gene. The V gene end was trimmed by 0 bases and the J gene end by 4 bases; junction bases not matched to a gene: 8. This CDR3 contains 18 residues. As DNA, the CDR3 is TGCGCCAGCAGCTTGGGACTAGCGGGGGGCAGCCAATCAGATACGCAGTATTTT. It specifies CASSLGLAGGSQSDTQYF.